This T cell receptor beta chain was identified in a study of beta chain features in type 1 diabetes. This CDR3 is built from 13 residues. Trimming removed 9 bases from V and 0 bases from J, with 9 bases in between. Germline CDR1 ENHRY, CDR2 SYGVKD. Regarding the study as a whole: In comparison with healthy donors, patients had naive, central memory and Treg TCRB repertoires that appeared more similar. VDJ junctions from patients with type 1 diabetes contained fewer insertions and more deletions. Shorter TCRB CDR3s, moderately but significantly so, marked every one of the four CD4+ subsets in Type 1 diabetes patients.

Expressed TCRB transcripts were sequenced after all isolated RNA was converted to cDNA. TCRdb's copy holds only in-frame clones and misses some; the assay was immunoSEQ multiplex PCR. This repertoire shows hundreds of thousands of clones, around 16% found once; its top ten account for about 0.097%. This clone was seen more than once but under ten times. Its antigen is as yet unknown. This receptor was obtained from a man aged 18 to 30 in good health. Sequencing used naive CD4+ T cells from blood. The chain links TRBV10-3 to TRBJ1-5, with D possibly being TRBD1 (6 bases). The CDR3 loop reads CAIRTDSNQPQHF. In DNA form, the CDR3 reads TGTGCCATAAGGACAGATAGCAATCAGCCCCAGCATTTT.